These 20 T cell receptor beta chains originate from one sample sequenced in a study of radiation and T cells in renal cell carcinoma. As to time point: blood 4 weeks post-SBRT, at nephrectomy. The treatment was: 15 Gy SBRT to primary tumor, nephrectomy 4 weeks later. Sequenced by immunoSEQ multiplex PCR; TCRdb stores in-frame clones only, minus some. The table lists approximately 150,000 clones, 65% to 90% of them singletons. Source: blood, taken from a patient whose treatment included radiotherapy and nephrectomy. These receptors came from a woman aged 45-59 years with renal cell carcinoma.

The chain is built from TRBV25-1 and TRBJ2-3, with D tentatively TRBD2 (5 bases). V lost 8 bases and J lost 2, with 11 bases in between. Germline V gene lookup returns CDR1 MGHDK and CDR2 SYGVNS. The CDR3 extends over 13 amino acids. The CDR3 bases are TGTGCCAGCGAGGGCCAATTCACAGATACGCAGTATTTT. As protein: CASEGQFTDTQYF.

The chain is built from TRBV6-5 and TRBJ1-1; 7 bases line up with TRBD1. V trimming: 6 bases; J trimming: 5 bases; junction bases outside the gene matches: 3. This CDR3 has 12 amino acids. Germline values: CDR1 MNHEY, CDR2 SVGAGI. DNA for the CDR3: TGTGCCAGCAGCTCCAGGGGGACTGAAGCTTTCTTT. This encodes CASSSRGTEAFF.

The chain has TRBV5-1 and TRBJ2-3; 8 nucleotides line up with TRBD2. The length of the CDR3 is 18 residues. Trimming removed 2 bases from V and 5 bases from J; junction bases left unmatched: 16. Germline lookup yields CDR1 SGHRS and CDR2 YFSETQ. The CDR3 region has the DNA TGCGCCAGCAGCTTATTGGCCCCTGCGGGGGGACTTATAGATACGCAGTATTTT. Residues: CASSLLAPAGGLIDTQYF.

This sequence joins TRBV2 and TRBJ2-2; the match to TRBD1 covers 8 bases. This CDR3 has 15 residues. The V and J ends lost 9 bases and 5 bases, in that order; junction bases with no gene match: 11. Germline V CDR1 and CDR2: SNHLY, FYNNEI. The CDR3: CASREDRVVTGELFF. The CDR3 coding sequence is TGTGCCAGTAGAGAGGACAGGGTGGTTACCGGGGAGCTGTTTTTT.

V and J are TRBV14 and TRBJ2-7, with TRBD2 identical over 9 bases. Germline CDR1 and CDR2: SGHDN and FVKESK. The CDR3 totals 16 residues. With V trimmed by 5 bases and J by 2 bases, 10 bases remained unmatched. CDR3 DNA: TGTGCCAGCAGCTTATATCTGACTAGCGGAGCCTACGAGCAGTACTTC. It codes for CASSLYLTSGAYEQYF. Drawing the rest from reference TRBV14 and TRBJ2-7, the complete variable domain is EAGVTQFPSHSVIEKGQTVTLRCDPISGHDNLYWYRRVMGKEIKFLLHFVKESKQDESGMPNNRFLAERTGGTYSTLKVQPAELEDSGVYFCASSLYLTSGAYEQYFGPGTRLTVT.

The chain joins TRBV6-1 to TRBJ1-2; no firm D call. V lost 0 bases and J lost 3, with 8 bases in between. The CDR3 runs to 14 residues. Germline CDR1 is MNHNS and CDR2 is SASEGT. CDR3 nucleotide sequence: TGTGCCAGCAGTGAAGCGTTGTGGGACTATGGCTACACCTTC. Amino acids: CASSEALWDYGYTF.

V gene TRBV5-4 combines with J gene TRBJ2-3, with TRBD1 matching over 9 bases. V lost 5 bases, J lost 6 bases, and 10 bases stayed unmatched. CDR3 length: 15 residues. Germline CDR1 and CDR2: SGHNT and YYREEE (reference sequence). CDR3 loop: CASRTRDRAADTQYF. CDR3 DNA: TGTGCCAGCAGAACCCGGGACAGGGCGGCGGATACGCAGTATTTT.

The chain couples TRBV5-1 to TRBJ2-3; 9 positions match TRBD2. V lost 3 bases to trimming and J lost 4 bases; unmatched junction nucleotides: 3. This CDR3 comprises 14 residues. Germline V gene data show CDR1 as SGHRS and CDR2 as YFSETQ. This chain's CDR3 is CASSWGLAADTQYF. The CDR3, as DNA: TGCGCCAGCAGCTGGGGACTAGCCGCAGATACGCAGTATTTT.

V and J are TRBV7-2 and TRBJ2-1, with TRBD2 identical over 7 bases. CDR1 is SGHTA and CDR2 is FQGNSA in the germline V gene. J was trimmed by 4 bases and V by 1 base; bases with no gene match: 4. CDR3 length: 15 residues. Here the CDR3 reads CASSLEGRGYNEQFF. CDR3 DNA: TGTGCCAGCAGCTTAGAGGGGCGGGGGTACAATGAGCAGTTCTTC.

This clone was picked up one time. The chain joins TRBV19 to TRBJ1-6; D remains ambiguous. V was cut by 6 bases and J by 10 bases, with 25 bases left in between. Looked up from germline, CDR1 is LNHDA and CDR2 is SQIVND (reference sequence). CDR3 size: 17 residues. CDR3 bases: TGTGCCAGTAGCCGAAGACGGGAAGCCAGTAGCCACTCACCCCTCCACTTT. Protein: CASSRRREASSHSPLHF.

The J gene is TRBJ2-1, the V gene TRBV7-2, with a weak D call TRBD1 (5 bases). CDR1 is SGHTA, CDR2 FQGNSA, per germline. The CDR3 contains 13 residues. V dropped 1 base and J dropped 6 bases, with 7 bases sitting between them. CDR3 in amino acids: CASSLGQGNEQFF. For the CDR3, the DNA is TGTGCCAGCAGCTTAGGGCAGGGCAATGAGCAGTTCTTC.

The chain links TRBV19 to TRBJ2-5, with no clear D. V was clipped by 5 bases and J by 0 bases, with 10 bases between them. The germline V gene encodes CDR1 LNHDA and CDR2 SQIVND (reference sequence). The length of the CDR3 is 14 residues. The CDR3 protein is CASSGNRYQETQYF. Here the CDR3 DNA reads TGTGCCAGTAGTGGCAACAGATACCAAGAGACCCAGTACTTC.

The genes are TRBV4-1 and TRBJ1-5; the D gene is possibly TRBD1 (6 bases). The V gene's germline CDR1 is MGHRA and CDR2 YSYEKL. Trimming pared 1 base from V and 11 bases from J, leaving 21 bases between. The CDR3 has 16 amino acids. The CDR3 reads CASSQAESGAYSAQHF. CDR3 nucleotides: TGCGCCAGCAGCCAAGCGGAGTCAGGGGCATATTCGGCCCAGCATTTT.

The chain combines TRBV27 with TRBJ1-5, with D unclear. V lost 0 bases, J lost 9 bases, and 9 bases lay in between. The CDR3 is 13 amino acids. From germline, CDR1 is MNHEY and CDR2 SMNVEV (reference sequence). The DNA of the CDR3 is TGTGCCAGCAGTTTATCCGATTCAGGGCCCCAGCATTTT. Amino acid sequence: CASSLSDSGPQHF.

The chain links TRBV19 to TRBJ1-5, with unresolved D. There are 17 residues in the CDR3. The germline CDR1 and CDR2 sequences are LNHDA and SQIVND (reference sequence). V was clipped by 5 bases and J by 0 bases, with 17 bases between them. CDR3 coding DNA: TGTGCCAGTAGTGCAGGTAGGATTGGCGATAGCAATCAGCCCCAGCATTTT. Protein product: CASSAGRIGDSNQPQHF.

V usage is TRBV15 and J usage is TRBJ1-1; D gene uncertain. Per the germline V gene, CDR1 is LNHNV and CDR2 is YYDKDF (reference sequence). The CDR3 has 13 amino acids. V was cut by 3 bases and J by 6 bases, with 11 bases left in between. This CDR3 reads CATSRAWGSEAFF. The CDR3 DNA sequence: TGTGCCACCAGCAGGGCCTGGGGTTCTGAAGCTTTCTTT. Full variable domain (missing parts from reference TRBV15 and TRBJ1-1): DAMVIQNPRYQVTQFGKPVTLSCSQTLNHNVMYWYQQKSSQAPKLLFHYYDKDFNNEADTPDNFQSRRPNTSFCFLDIRSPGLGDTAMYLCATSRAWGSEAFFGQGTRLTVV.

The genes are TRBV9 and TRBJ2-1, with a tentative D call TRBD2 (7 bases). This CDR3 has 14 amino acids. The germline gives CDR1 SGDLS, CDR2 YYNGEE. Between the trimmed V and J ends, which lost 4 bases and 6 bases, there was a span of 14 bases. CDR3 coding DNA: TGTGCCAGCAGCTATAGGGGGAGGGGCAATGAGCAGTTCTTC. It translates to CASSYRGRGNEQFF.

The V gene is TRBV6-1, the J gene TRBJ2-7; 8 bases are a match to TRBD1. Germline V gene data show CDR1 as MNHNS and CDR2 as SASEGT. This CDR3 is 13 amino acids long. After removal of 7 bases from V and 3 bases from J, the junction contained 5 bases not matched to a gene. The CDR3 nucleotides read TGTGCCAGCAAAGGGACAGGCGGCTACGAGCAGTACTTC. This codes for CASKGTGGYEQYF.

The gene calls are TRBV7-2 and TRBJ2-7; possible D gene TRBD1, 5 bases. V dropped 5 bases and J dropped 3 bases, with 11 bases sitting between them. Germline V gives CDR1 SGHTA, CDR2 FQGNSA. CDR3 length: 13 amino acids. Written as DNA, the CDR3 is TGTGCCAGCAGCCCAGACGGACACTACGAGCAGTACTTC. It specifies CASSPDGHYEQYF.

V and J are TRBV7-2 and TRBJ1-4; D is ambiguous. V dropped 5 bases and J dropped 4 bases, with 11 bases sitting between them. CDR3 length equals 14 residues. In germline, CDR1 is SGHTA, CDR2 FQGNSA. As DNA, the CDR3 is TGTGCCAGCAGCGCCCAAGGCGGTAATGAAAAACTGTTTTTT. Translation gives CASSAQGGNEKLFF.